These T cell receptor beta chains were read from a single sample in a study of T cells in Graves' hyperthyroidism and ophthalmopathy. TCRdb analysed the multiplex PCR reads with MiXCR anew, one entry per CDR3 protein. The sample includes about 420,000 distinct CDR3 sequences, less than 20% seen only once; the top ten take roughly 15%. Specimen: blood. These receptors were collected from a woman in her late teens or twenties with Graves' hyperthyroidism. The CDR3 runs from the conserved cysteine through the conserved F or W. A D gene is named only where the DNA matches it firmly. The listing skips clone size in some rows; elsewhere it reads once, few, many or a size class.

>TRBJ1-2|NA|NA|TRBV4-1
CASSHPRGVDYGYTF
TGCGCCAGCAGTCATCCTCGGGGGGTCGACTATGGCTACACCTTC
>TRBJ2-7|many|TRBD2|TRBV11-2
CASSPEGGWNSYEQYF
TGTGCCAGCAGCCCCGAGGGAGGGTGGAACTCCTACGAGCAGTACTTC
>TRBJ2-1|many|NA|TRBV29-1
CSVEIRNEQFF
TGCAGCGTTGAAATAAGAAATGAGCAGTTCTTC
>TRBJ2-7|NA|NA|TRBV7-9
CASSLEIWGASYEQYF
TGTGCCAGCAGCTTAGAAATCTGGGGTGCCTCCTACGAGCAGTACTTC
>TRBJ1-2|few|NA|TRBV29-1
CSARVGGSDYGYTF
TGCAGCGCCCGGGTAGGGGGTAGCGACTATGGCTACACCTTC
>TRBJ2-6|NA|NA|TRBV10-3
CAISESTQGMSGANVLTF
TGTGCCATCAGTGAGTCGACGCAGGGGATGTCTGGGGCCAACGTCCTGACTTTC
>TRBJ2-1|NA|TRBD1|TRBV30
CAWSGDSPYNEQFF
TGTGCCTGGAGTGGGGACAGCCCCTACAATGAGCAGTTCTTC
>TRBJ2-5|NA|TRBD2|TRBV12-3/TRBV12-4
CASSDFGWTSGGRETQYF
TGTGCCAGCAGTGATTTCGGTTGGACTAGCGGGGGGCGGGAGACCCAGTACTTC
>TRBJ2-7|few|TRBD1|TRBV19
CASSTDRGLNEQYF
TGTGCCAGTAGTACTGACAGGGGGTTGAACGAGCAGTACTTC
>TRBJ2-7|many|TRBD1|TRBV2
CASIPQKAGGYEQYF
TGTGCCAGCATCCCCCAGAAGGCAGGGGGCTACGAGCAGTACTTC
>TRBJ1-2|few|NA|TRBV6-1
CASRPTREGYGYTF
TGTGCCAGCAGACCCACGAGGGAGGGGTATGGCTACACCTTC
>TRBJ1-5|NA|TRBD1|TRBV2
CASRIQGMDQPQHF
TGTGCCAGCAGAATACAGGGGATGGATCAGCCCCAGCATTTT
>TRBJ1-5|many|NA|TRBV20-1
CSATKDGSANQPQHF
TGCAGTGCTACAAAGGATGGGTCCGCCAATCAGCCCCAGCATTTT
>TRBJ1-1|NA|NA|TRBV6-5
CASSYSRGLNTEAFF
TGTGCCAGCAGTTACTCGCGGGGACTGAACACTGAAGCTTTCTTT
>TRBJ2-1|many|NA|TRBV28
CASTLPLASNEQFF
TGTGCCAGCACCCTCCCGCTAGCGAGTAATGAGCAGTTCTTC
>TRBJ1-2|NA|NA|TRBV7-2
CASSFGGASYGYTF
TGTGCCAGCAGCTTCGGCGGAGCCAGCTATGGCTACACCTTC
>TRBJ2-7|many|NA|TRBV28
CASSPHLPGASYEQYF
TGTGCCAGCAGTCCCCACTTGCCGGGGGCTTCCTACGAGCAGTACTTC
>TRBJ1-6|many|TRBD1|TRBV28
CASSGGQGVSSPLHF
TGTGCCAGCAGTGGAGGACAGGGTGTTTCTTCACCCCTCCACTTT
>TRBJ1-2|few|TRBD1|TRBV2
CASTGTGLGYGYTF
TGTGCCAGCACGGGGACAGGCCTCGGGTATGGCTACACCTTC
>TRBJ2-3|many|TRBD2|TRBV11-2
CASSFTSGGSTDTQYF
TGTGCCAGCAGCTTTACTAGCGGGGGCAGCACAGATACGCAGTATTTT
>TRBJ2-5|NA|TRBD2|TRBV4-2
CASSLSPGLGQETQYF
TGTGCCAGCAGCCTCAGCCCGGGACTAGGACAAGAGACCCAGTACTTC
>TRBJ2-1|NA|TRBD2|TRBV29-1
CSVAAGGLGNEQFF
TGCAGCGTGGCGGCGGGAGGGTTGGGCAATGAGCAGTTCTTC
>TRBJ2-5|NA|NA|TRBV18
CASSRDRKQETQYF
TGTGCCAGCTCTCGAGACAGGAAGCAAGAGACCCAGTACTTC
>TRBJ1-1|few|TRBD1|TRBV19
CASRVGQLITEAFF
TGTGCCAGTAGGGTGGGACAGCTTATAACTGAAGCTTTCTTT
>TRBJ1-2|NA|NA|TRBV28
CASTIDRSYGYTF
TGTGCCAGCACCATAGACAGGAGCTATGGCTACACCTTC
>TRBJ2-3|many|TRBD1|TRBV7-7
CASSSRQGATQYF
TGTGCTAGCAGCTCAAGACAGGGGGCCACGCAGTATTTT
>TRBJ2-7|many|NA|TRBV7-6
CASSFLEGSYEQYF
TGTGCCAGCAGCTTTTTAGAGGGTAGCTACGAGCAGTACTTC
>TRBJ2-7|many|NA|TRBV28
CASRPPLLYEQYF
TGTGCCAGCAGACCCCCCCTCTTATACGAGCAGTACTTC
>TRBJ1-1|many|NA|TRBV3-1
CASSQVLQGSEAFF
TGTGCCAGCAGCCAGGTACTACAGGGCTCTGAAGCTTTCTTT
>TRBJ2-7|NA|TRBD1|TRBV6-2/TRBV6-3
CASSYSRGQGNYEQYF
TGTGCCAGCAGTTACTCGAGGGGACAGGGTAACTACGAGCAGTACTTC
>TRBJ1-2|many|TRBD1|TRBV28
CASSPPRGQGGGYTF
TGTGCCAGCAGTCCCCCCCGGGGACAGGGGGGTGGCTACACCTTC
>TRBJ1-2|NA|NA|TRBV7-8
CASSLAGSFYGYTF
TGTGCCAGCAGCTTAGCGGGCAGCTTCTATGGCTACACCTTC
>TRBJ2-5|many|TRBD1|TRBV7-9
CASSQDRVHETQYF
TGTGCCAGCAGCCAGGACAGGGTCCATGAGACCCAGTACTTC
>TRBJ1-4|many|NA|TRBV5-5
CASSLELRLREKLFF
TGTGCCAGCAGCTTGGAGTTGCGCTTGCGGGAAAAACTGTTTTTT
>TRBJ2-7|many|NA|TRBV7-2
CASSLGGGGNEQYF
TGTGCCAGCAGCTTAGGGGGGGGCGGTAACGAGCAGTACTTC
>TRBJ1-2|NA|NA|TRBV20-1
CSARTPVNYGYTF
TGCAGTGCCCGGACACCTGTTAACTATGGCTACACCTTC